Sequencing of this T cell receptor (beta chain) was carried out in a study of spatial heterogeneity in lung cancer. TCRdb re-derived calls from the 5' RACE reads in MiXCR, one entry per CDR3 protein. The table records around 110,000 distinct CDR3 sequences, 10% to 15% of them present only once. The germline V gene encodes CDR1 SGHTA and CDR2 FQGTGA. V trimming: 7 bases; J trimming: 6 bases; junction bases outside the gene matches: 4. This CDR3 comprises 14 residues. The time point was: blood at routine non-recurrence follow-up after resection. The authors sequenced whole RNA from tumor, nontumor lung or frozen PBMC without sorting. This clonotype was seen more than once but under ten times.

The specimen comprised PBMCs, sampled at follow-up. The clonotype comes from a male donor with early-stage non-small cell lung cancer. The rearrangement joins TRBV7-3 to TRBJ2-1, with 12 bases matching TRBD2. CDR3 coding DNA: TGTGCCAGCAAATCTAGCGGGGGGGCCAATGAGCAGTTCTTC. As protein: CASKSSGGANEQFF.